What follows describes a single T cell receptor beta chain. A read error may produce the germline difference seen at one junction end. This entry belongs to a study of blood T cell repertoires in COVID-19. CDR1 and CDR2 (germline): MNHNY, SVGAGI (reference sequence). CDR3 length: 15 residues. Participant age was roughly 18 to 95 years, and participants resided in 20 to 30 US areas. In the original analysis: Reference gene primer amplification yielded estimated nucleated cell counts. Profiling relied on immunoSEQ multiplex PCR, and the TCRdb table lists in-frame clones only, not all of them. V and J calls and clone size are given by that table; D and trimming were obtained from the DNA. The sample includes 200,000 to 300,000 clones, 83% of them seen just once.

This clonotype was sampled from a middle-aged woman who had been exposed to COVID-19. The gene calls are TRBV6-6 and TRBJ1-1, with 9 bases fitting TRBD1. The sequenced sample consisted of PBMCs or T cells enriched from blood (not recorded which). CDR3 region: CASSLTGGDWTEASF. CDR3 nucleotides: TGTGCCAGCAGTCTGACAGGGGGGGATTGGACTGAAGCTTCCTTT.